The 20 T cell receptor beta chains below all came from one sample that was sequenced in a study of STAT5B mutations in CD4+ large granular lymphocyte leukemia. Sequencing was performed with immunoSEQ multiplex PCR; in TCRdb, only in-frame clones are kept and a portion is missing. The table lists some 35,000 clones, 88% of them singletons. The sample taken for sequencing was CD4+ T cells from blood buffy coats. Source of these receptors: a human donor in good health.

This chain uses TRBV11-2 with TRBJ2-7; possibly TRBD1 for D (6 bases). The V gene's germline CDR1 is SGHAT and CDR2 FQNNGV. The length of the CDR3 is 15 residues. V was cut by 1 base and J by 0 bases, with 10 bases left in between. The CDR3 DNA reads as TGTGCCAGCAGCTTAGTGACAGGAGGCTCCTACGAGCAGTACTTC. As protein: CASSLVTGGSYEQYF.

The V and J genes are TRBV2 and TRBJ2-7; D gene ambiguous. CDR3 size: 14 residues. V lost 8 bases to trimming and J lost 0 bases, with 14 bases between them. Per the germline V gene, CDR1 is SNHLY and CDR2 is FYNNEI. CDR3 coding DNA: TGTGCCAGCCAGAGCGCGTATAGCTCCTACGAGCAGTACTTC. Protein: CASQSAYSSYEQYF.

J is TRBJ2-5 and V is TRBV6-1; TRBD2 might be the D (5 bases). Per germline, CDR1 MNHNS and CDR2 SASEGT. Trimming shortened V by 4 bases and J by 2 bases, and 11 bases separated the two germline ends. The CDR3 consists of 14 residues. CDR3 amino acids: CASSVLALQETQYF. The CDR3 region has the DNA TGTGCCAGCAGTGTTCTAGCCCTTCAAGAGACCCAGTACTTC.

The chain carries TRBV6-5 and TRBJ2-7, with a possible D match to TRBD2 (6 bases). CDR1 is MNHEY, CDR2 SVGAGI, per germline. This CDR3 has 15 residues. V was cut by 4 bases and J by 2 bases, with 15 bases left in between. The CDR3 bases are TGTGCCAGCAGTTTCCCCGGGACTGTAACCTACGAGCAGTACTTC. Its protein is CASSFPGTVTYEQYF.

The chain joins TRBV9 to TRBJ1-2; 9 bases agree with TRBD1. Germline trimming cut 4 bases from V and 7 bases from J; bases unmatched to any gene: 5. The CDR3 loop spans 13 amino acids. The germline CDR1 and CDR2 sequences are SGDLS and YYNGEE. CDR3 nucleotide sequence: TGTGCCAGCAGCCCGGGACAGGGAGTTGGCTACACCTTC. Translating gives CASSPGQGVGYTF.

A single count supports this clone. CDR3 DNA: TGTGCCAGCAGCTTGGGCCGAGATGAAAAACTGTTTTTT. This sequence encodes CASSLGRDEKLFF. This chain uses TRBV5-8 with TRBJ1-4; the D is unclear. CDR1 SGHTS and CDR2 YDEGEE come from the germline V gene. Trimming removed 0 bases from V and 6 bases from J, with 6 bases in between. The CDR3 extends over 13 amino acids.

CDR3 residues: CASTFGLAGNYEQYF. CDR3 in DNA: TGTGCCAGCACCTTCGGACTAGCGGGCAACTACGAGCAGTACTTC. The J gene is TRBJ2-7, the V gene TRBV28, with 11 bases matching TRBD2. The CDR3 loop spans 15 amino acids. V shed 7 bases and J 3 bases; nucleotides not matched to a gene: 8. Germline assignment: CDR1 MDHEN and CDR2 SYDVKM.

The rearrangement uses TRBV6-5 and TRBJ2-5; the D is unclear. Germline CDR1 is MNHEY and CDR2 is SVGAGI. V gave up 4 bases and J gave up 5 bases, with 5 bases separating them. The CDR3 spans 11 residues. The CDR3 loop reads CASSSSETQYF. The DNA for the CDR3 is TGTGCCAGCAGTTCGTCCGAGACCCAGTACTTC.

The rearrangement uses TRBV15 and TRBJ1-1; D not certain. Germline CDR1 and CDR2: LNHNV and YYDKDF (reference sequence). Trimming removed 1 base from V and 0 bases from J, with 6 bases in between. This CDR3 has 14 residues. The CDR3 is CATSRVGVNTEAFF. In DNA form, the CDR3 reads TGTGCCACCAGCAGAGTAGGAGTGAACACTGAAGCTTTCTTT.

This clone was seen once. The rearrangement links TRBV5-1 to TRBJ2-2; D might be TRBD2 (7 bases). CDR1 and CDR2 from the germline V gene are SGHRS and YFSETQ. The length of the CDR3 is 14 residues. V was cut by 6 bases and J by 3 bases, with 12 bases left in between. The CDR3 is CASMGGLHTGELFF. CDR3 coding DNA: TGCGCCAGCATGGGGGGGCTACACACCGGGGAGCTGTTTTTT.

This clone was observed a single time. The V and J genes are TRBV7-6 and TRBJ1-2; no clear D gene. The CDR3 is 12 amino acids. Trimming took 1 base from V and 7 from J, leaving 7 bases between them. Germline CDR1 SGHVS, CDR2 FNYEAQ. Here the CDR3 reads CASSLESGGYTF. The DNA of the CDR3 is TGTGCCAGCAGCTTAGAAAGTGGTGGCTACACCTTC.

The chain is built from TRBV9 and TRBJ1-2; TRBD1 might be the D (5 bases). The ends were cut back, 0 bases at V and 4 bases at J, with 7 bases in the middle. CDR1 and CDR2 (germline): SGDLS, YYNGEE. This CDR3 is built from 13 residues. Here the CDR3 DNA reads TGTGCCAGCAGCGTAGGGGACTCCTATGGCTACACCTTC. Its translation is CASSVGDSYGYTF.

The chain links TRBV9 to TRBJ1-3, with unresolved D. Germline V CDR1 and CDR2: SGDLS, YYNGEE. V was pared by 0 bases and J by 8 bases, with 6 bases between. The CDR3 is 12 residues long. CDR3 loop: CASSVDVDTIYF. The DNA of the CDR3 is TGTGCCAGCAGCGTAGACGTGGACACCATATATTTT.

The V gene is TRBV5-6, the J gene TRBJ2-7, with 8 bases that match TRBD2. This CDR3 region has 16 residues. With 0 bases clipped from V and 4 bases from J, the junction kept 9 bases outside the gene matches. CDR1 is SGHDT and CDR2 is YYEEEE in the germline V gene. The CDR3 is CASSLGNGGRIYEQYF. Written as DNA, the CDR3 is TGTGCCAGCAGCTTGGGCAATGGCGGGAGGATATACGAGCAGTACTTC.

The J gene is TRBJ1-1, the V gene TRBV6-6, with TRBD1 as a possible D gene (5 bases). CDR1 is MNHNY, CDR2 SVGAGI, per germline (reference sequence). Trimming pared 6 bases from V and 5 bases from J, leaving 10 bases between. CDR3 length: 12 residues. The CDR3 DNA is TGTGCCAGCAGCGGGACTGTAACTGAAGCTTTCTTT. This translates into CASSGTVTEAFF.

This clone has a handful of counts. This chain joins TRBV5-1 and TRBJ1-2; 8 positions agree with TRBD1. Germline assignment: CDR1 SGHRS and CDR2 YFSETQ. J was trimmed by 8 bases and V by 4 bases; bases with no gene match: 7. The CDR3 runs 13 residues. CDR3 nucleotide sequence: TGCGCCAGCAGCATACAGGGGGAGAACGGCTACACCTTC. Translated: CASSIQGENGYTF.

The chain joins TRBV7-9 to TRBJ1-2; a weak D match, TRBD1 (6 bases). Germline CDR1 SEHNR, CDR2 FQNEAQ (reference sequence). The CDR3 is 17 residues long. Trimming took off 3 bases at V and 1 base at J, with 18 bases between the two ends. DNA for the CDR3: TGTGCCAGCAGCTTGACGCTCTTAAGGGGGGATAACTATGGCTACACCTTC. Translation gives CASSLTLLRGDNYGYTF. The full variable domain, its missing parts supplied by reference TRBV7-9 and TRBJ1-2, is DTGVSQNPRHKITKRGQNVTFRCDPISEHNRLYWYRQTLGQGPEFLTYFQNEAQLEKSRLLSDRFSAERPKGSFSTLEIQRTEQGDSAMYLCASSLTLLRGDNYGYTFGSGTRLTVV.

This sequence joins TRBV6-5 and TRBJ2-5; 10 bases map to TRBD1. J gave up 2 bases and V 6 bases, and 6 bases lay outside the gene matches. Germline-derived CDR1 and CDR2 are MNHEY and SVGAGI. The CDR3 is 15 residues long. The CDR3 nucleotides are TGTGCCAGCAGGAACCGGGACAGGGGTCAAGAGACCCAGTACTTC. Its protein product is CASRNRDRGQETQYF.

The chain links TRBV10-3 to TRBJ2-2; 11 positions agree with TRBD2. The CDR3 contains 16 residues. The ends lost 6 bases at V and 4 bases at J; junction bases unmatched: 7. Germline V gives CDR1 ENHRY, CDR2 SYGVKD. CDR3 sequence (DNA): TGTGCCATCAGCGGTAGCGGGGGGGCCGGCACCGGGGAGCTGTTTTTT. This gives the protein CAISGSGGAGTGELFF.

The rearrangement uses TRBV6-6 and TRBJ1-3, with 8 nucleotides matching TRBD1. In germline, CDR1 is MNHNY, CDR2 SVGAGI (reference sequence). CDR3 size: 13 residues. With V trimmed by 5 bases and J by 6 bases, 3 bases remained unmatched. CDR3 DNA: TGTGCCAGCAGTCGGACAGGGCAAAACACCATATATTTT. Encoded protein: CASSRTGQNTIYF.